This is a list of T cell receptor beta chains from one sample in a study of cytomegalovirus exposure and HLA in healthy donors. Profiled with immunoSEQ multiplex PCR; TCRdb holds only in-frame clones, not every one. The sample yields roughly 140,000 clones, over 75% seen once. Sequenced input: PBMCs. The receptors originated from a man aged 25 to 40 in good health and CMV-seronegative. Each CDR3 is given with its conserved first and last residue. The D gene is left open where the match is weak. Clone size is given for some rows only: seen once, a few or many times, or a class if the clone is expanded.

v_gene: TRBV10-1; abundance: NA; j_gene: TRBJ2-7; d_gene: TRBD2; CDR3aa: CASSAGTSEQYF; CDR3nt: TGCGCCAGCAGTGCCGGGACTAGCGAGCAGTACTTC
v_gene: TRBV5-1; abundance: NA; j_gene: TRBJ1-2; d_gene: NA; CDR3aa: CASSWTGGPGYGYPF; CDR3nt: TGCGCCAGCAGCTGGACGGGGGGACCAGGCTATGGCTACCCCTTC
v_gene: TRBV28; abundance: NA; j_gene: TRBJ1-1; d_gene: TRBD1; CDR3aa: CASSFYDRGGLAFF; CDR3nt: TGTGCCAGCAGTTTCTACGACAGGGGAGGTCTAGCTTTCTTT
v_gene: TRBV7-2; abundance: NA; j_gene: TRBJ1-6; d_gene: TRBD1; CDR3aa: CASSVRQGLGWGSPLHF; CDR3nt: TGTGCCAGCAGCGTACGACAGGGGCTCGGATGGGGATCACCCCTCCACTTT
v_gene: TRBV27; abundance: NA; j_gene: TRBJ1-4; d_gene: TRBD1; CDR3aa: CASSYTGVAIEKLFF; CDR3nt: TGTGCCAGCAGTTACACAGGGGTGGCAATTGAAAAACTGTTTTTT
v_gene: TRBV10-1; abundance: NA; j_gene: TRBJ1-2; d_gene: NA; CDR3aa: CASSESFAGSTFHF; CDR3nt: TGCGCCAGCAGTGAGTCTTTTGCAGGGTCGACTTTTCACTTC
v_gene: TRBV4-1; abundance: few; j_gene: TRBJ1-3; d_gene: NA; CDR3aa: CASSSVGNTIYF; CDR3nt: TGCGCCAGCAGTAGTGTCGGAAACACCATATATTTT
v_gene: TRBV6-1; abundance: few; j_gene: TRBJ2-7; d_gene: NA; CDR3aa: CASRRETRLYEQYF; CDR3nt: TGTGCCAGCAGGAGGGAGACCAGACTCTACGAGCAGTACTTC
v_gene: TRBV27; abundance: once; j_gene: TRBJ2-7; d_gene: TRBD2; CDR3aa: CASSSGTSSNEQYF; CDR3nt: TGTGCCAGCAGTTCCGGGACTAGCAGTAACGAGCAGTACTTC
v_gene: TRBV5-1; abundance: NA; j_gene: TRBJ1-5; d_gene: NA; CDR3aa: CASRRTADSNQPQHF; CDR3nt: TGCGCCAGCAGGAGGACAGCCGATAGCAATCAGCCCCAGCATTTT
v_gene: TRBV2; abundance: NA; j_gene: TRBJ2-3; d_gene: NA; CDR3aa: CASSEGRTRSTDTQYF; CDR3nt: TGTGCCAGCAGTGAAGGTCGTACACGAAGCACAGATACGCAGTATTTT
v_gene: TRBV4-2; abundance: few; j_gene: TRBJ1-1; d_gene: NA; CDR3aa: CASSHVGITEAFF; CDR3nt: TGTGCCAGCAGCCATGTGGGCATCACTGAAGCTTTCTTT
v_gene: TRBV14; abundance: NA; j_gene: TRBJ2-3; d_gene: NA; CDR3aa: CASSPWLTDTQYF; CDR3nt: TGTGCCAGCAGCCCCTGGCTCACAGATACGCAGTATTTT
v_gene: TRBV5-6; abundance: NA; j_gene: TRBJ2-2; d_gene: NA; CDR3aa: CASSLGQEQGLRRGELFF; CDR3nt: TGTGCCAGCAGCTTGGGCCAAGAACAGGGTCTGAGGCGCGGGGAGCTGTTTTTT
v_gene: TRBV29-1; abundance: NA; j_gene: TRBJ2-7; d_gene: TRBD1; CDR3aa: CSAVRQGFPYEQYF; CDR3nt: TGCAGCGCCGTTAGACAGGGTTTTCCCTACGAGCAGTACTTC
v_gene: TRBV5-6; abundance: NA; j_gene: TRBJ2-7; d_gene: NA; CDR3aa: CASSFRGTRPYEQYF; CDR3nt: TGTGCCAGCAGCTTCAGGGGAACCCGACCCTACGAGCAGTACTTC
v_gene: TRBV5-1; abundance: NA; j_gene: TRBJ1-5; d_gene: NA; CDR3aa: CASSLAGYQPQHF; CDR3nt: TGCGCCAGCAGCTTGGCAGGGTACCAGCCCCAGCATTTT
v_gene: TRBV27; abundance: NA; j_gene: TRBJ1-2; d_gene: NA; CDR3aa: CASSPAGVIGSYGYPF; CDR3nt: TGTGCCAGCAGTCCTGCGGGGGTTATAGGGAGTTATGGCTACCCCTTC
v_gene: TRBV2; abundance: NA; j_gene: TRBJ2-7; d_gene: TRBD1; CDR3aa: CASSGQAFYEQYF; CDR3nt: TGTGCCAGCAGCGGACAGGCTTTCTACGAGCAGTACTTC
v_gene: TRBV2; abundance: few; j_gene: TRBJ2-7; d_gene: NA; CDR3aa: CASSERESRVYEQYF; CDR3nt: TGTGCCAGCAGTGAAAGGGAGTCCCGGGTCTACGAGCAGTACTTC
v_gene: TRBV7-3; abundance: NA; j_gene: TRBJ2-3; d_gene: TRBD2; CDR3aa: CASSRTSGSFGDTQYF; CDR3nt: TGTGCCAGCAGCCGGACTAGCGGGAGCTTCGGAGATACGCAGTATTTT
v_gene: TRBV18; abundance: NA; j_gene: TRBJ2-1; d_gene: TRBD2; CDR3aa: CASSRTLLAGGPEYNEQFF; CDR3nt: TGTGCCAGCTCACGAACCCTGCTAGCGGGGGGGCCAGAATACAATGAGCAGTTCTTC
v_gene: TRBV2; abundance: NA; j_gene: TRBJ2-7; d_gene: NA; CDR3aa: CASSSIGTFSYEQYF; CDR3nt: TGTGCCAGCAGTAGTATCGGGACTTTCTCCTACGAGCAGTACTTC
v_gene: TRBV6-1; abundance: few; j_gene: TRBJ1-1; d_gene: NA; CDR3aa: CASSPIGGMSTEAFF; CDR3nt: TGTGCCAGCAGCCCTATTGGGGGCATGAGCACTGAAGCTTTCTTT
v_gene: TRBV28; abundance: NA; j_gene: TRBJ1-4; d_gene: NA; CDR3aa: CASSLRGSNEKLFF; CDR3nt: TGTGCCAGCAGTTTAAGGGGGTCCAATGAAAAACTGTTTTTT
v_gene: TRBV5-6; abundance: few; j_gene: TRBJ1-6; d_gene: NA; CDR3aa: CASSLFGLGSSYNSPLNF; CDR3nt: NA
v_gene: TRBV27; abundance: NA; j_gene: TRBJ2-4; d_gene: NA; CDR3aa: CASSFLQALAKNIQYF; CDR3nt: TGTGCCAGCAGTTTCTTGCAGGCCCTAGCCAAAAACATTCAGTACTTC
v_gene: TRBV10-3; abundance: NA; j_gene: TRBJ1-4; d_gene: NA; CDR3aa: CAIRSDRSTNEKLFF; CDR3nt: TGTGCCATCAGATCGGACAGATCAACTAATGAAAAACTGTTTTTT
v_gene: TRBV19; abundance: few; j_gene: TRBJ1-6; d_gene: NA; CDR3aa: CASSSGVGNSPLHF; CDR3nt: TGTGCCAGTAGTTCAGGGGTAGGCAATTCACCCCTCCACTTT
v_gene: TRBV7-8; abundance: NA; j_gene: TRBJ2-7; d_gene: TRBD2; CDR3aa: CASSLGPLADYEQYF; CDR3nt: TGTGCCAGCAGCTTGGGGCCACTAGCGGACTACGAGCAGTACTTC
v_gene: TRBV28; abundance: NA; j_gene: TRBJ1-2; d_gene: NA; CDR3aa: CASRVREDGYTF; CDR3nt: TGTGCCAGCAGGGTCAGGGAGGATGGCTACACCTTC
v_gene: TRBV15; abundance: NA; j_gene: TRBJ2-7; d_gene: TRBD2; CDR3aa: CATGTSREQYF; CDR3nt: TGTGCCACCGGGACTAGCCGCGAGCAGTACTTC
v_gene: TRBV5-6; abundance: NA; j_gene: TRBJ2-2; d_gene: NA; CDR3aa: CASSLRVAGNTGELFF; CDR3nt: TGTGCCAGCAGCTTGAGGGTCGCGGGCAACACCGGGGAGCTGTTTTTT
v_gene: TRBV6-5; abundance: NA; j_gene: TRBJ2-7; d_gene: TRBD1; CDR3aa: CASSSRTGGETGQYF; CDR3nt: TGTGCCAGCAGCTCCCGGACAGGGGGGGAAACTGGGCAGTACTTC
v_gene: TRBV28; abundance: many; j_gene: TRBJ2-3; d_gene: NA; CDR3aa: CASSLRGSLLLTDTQYF; CDR3nt: TGTGCCAGCAGTCTCAGGGGCAGCCTATTATTGACAGATACGCAGTATTTT
v_gene: TRBV9; abundance: NA; j_gene: TRBJ2-2; d_gene: NA; CDR3aa: CASSVEGGHTGELFF; CDR3nt: TGTGCCAGCAGCGTAGAGGGGGGGCACACCGGGGAGCTGTTTTTT
v_gene: TRBV5-6; abundance: few; j_gene: TRBJ2-6; d_gene: NA; CDR3aa: CASSFAGAGANVLTF; CDR3nt: TGTGCCAGCAGCTTCGCTGGGGCAGGGGCCAACGTCCTGACTTTC
v_gene: TRBV28; abundance: once; j_gene: TRBJ1-5; d_gene: TRBD1; CDR3aa: CASSSGQGNQPQHF; CDR3nt: TGTGCCAGCAGTTCGGGACAGGGTAATCAGCCCCAGCATTTT
v_gene: TRBV4-2; abundance: NA; j_gene: TRBJ1-1; d_gene: TRBD1; CDR3aa: CASSPSDRANTEAFF; CDR3nt: TGTGCCAGCAGCCCCTCGGACAGGGCGAACACTGAAGCTTTCTTT
v_gene: TRBV30; abundance: NA; j_gene: TRBJ2-5; d_gene: NA; CDR3aa: CAWSGVAQETQYF; CDR3nt: TGTGCCTGGAGTGGGGTAGCCCAAGAGACCCAGTACTTC
v_gene: TRBV12-5; abundance: NA; j_gene: TRBJ1-1; d_gene: NA; CDR3aa: CASGLVLKVYTEAFF; CDR3nt: TGTGCTAGTGGTTTGGTACTTAAAGTGTACACTGAAGCTTTCTTT
v_gene: TRBV5-1; abundance: NA; j_gene: TRBJ1-2; d_gene: TRBD1; CDR3aa: CASSLNPVDRDGYGYTF; CDR3nt: TGCGCCAGCAGCTTGAACCCGGTGGACAGGGACGGGTATGGCTACACCTTC
v_gene: TRBV5-4; abundance: few; j_gene: TRBJ2-7; d_gene: TRBD1; CDR3aa: CASRKDRASYEQYF; CDR3nt: TGTGCCAGCCGAAAAGACAGGGCCTCCTACGAGCAGTACTTC
v_gene: TRBV6-5; abundance: few; j_gene: TRBJ2-1; d_gene: TRBD2; CDR3aa: CITRRGAGGDEQFF; CDR3nt: TGTATCACCCGAAGGGGGGCCGGGGGGGATGAGCAGTTCTTC
v_gene: TRBV7-8; abundance: NA; j_gene: TRBJ1-6; d_gene: TRBD1; CDR3aa: CASSPRWDRNSPLHF; CDR3nt: TGTGCCAGCAGCCCACGATGGGACAGAAATTCACCCCTCCACTTT
v_gene: TRBV11-2; abundance: NA; j_gene: TRBJ2-1; d_gene: TRBD2; CDR3aa: CASSSRRGGSYNEQFF; CDR3nt: TGTGCCAGCAGCTCCCGTCGGGGCGGGAGTTACAATGAGCAGTTCTTC
v_gene: TRBV5-6; abundance: few; j_gene: TRBJ2-1; d_gene: TRBD1; CDR3aa: CASSPGQGAPYNEQFF; CDR3nt: TGTGCCAGCAGCCCGGGACAGGGAGCCCCTTACAATGAGCAGTTCTTC